Shown below are 19 T cell receptor beta chains from a single sample sequenced in a study of shared T cell receptors in the human thymus. Using immunoSEQ multiplex PCR, the repertoire was profiled, and TCRdb retains in-frame clones only, with some absent. The sample records more than 550,000 clones, over 75% being singletons. Another study also made use of these data, one on human thymus T cells.

Sample: thymocytes. All receptors come from a girl in the first two years of life with a congenital heart defect.

The rearrangement uses TRBV15 and TRBJ1-1; 9 nucleotides line up with TRBD1. This CDR3 contains 16 residues. V was pared by 4 bases and J by 4 bases, with 10 bases of the junction left unmatched. Germline CDR1 and CDR2: LNHNV and YYDKDF (reference sequence). The chain's CDR3 is CATSTSGTGRITEAFF. For the CDR3, the DNA is TGTGCCACCAGCACTTCCGGGACAGGGAGGATCACTGAAGCTTTCTTT. Full variable domain (missing parts from reference TRBV15 and TRBJ1-1): DAMVIQNPRYQVTQFGKPVTLSCSQTLNHNVMYWYQQKSSQAPKLLFHYYDKDFNNEADTPDNFQSRRPNTSFCFLDIRSPGLGDTAMYLCATSTSGTGRITEAFFGQGTRLTVV.

Turning to this clone: A junction boundary mismatches the germline segment, possibly from a read error. Different DNA sequences within this sample yield the same CDR3. This chain connects TRBV5-1 to TRBJ1-6; D is possibly TRBD1 (5 bases). The CDR3 consists of 17 residues. Germline values: CDR1 SGHRS, CDR2 YFSETQ. The CDR3 loop reads CASSFGGPSSYNSPLHF. CDR3 nucleotide sequence: TGCGCCAGCAGCTTCGGGGGTCCGAGCTCCTATAATTCCCCCCTCCACTTT.

This sequence joins TRBV9 and TRBJ1-1; possibly TRBD1 for D (5 bases). CDR1 and CDR2 from the germline V gene are SGDLS and YYNGEE. This CDR3 comprises 14 residues. Trimming removed 5 bases from V and 4 bases from J, with 15 bases in between. CDR3 amino acids: CASSLFGGGTEAFF. DNA for the CDR3: TGTGCCAGCAGTCTTTTCGGGGGGGGCACTGAAGCTTTCTTT. Full variable domain (rest looked up from reference TRBV9 and TRBJ1-1): DSGVTQTPKHLITATGQRVTLRCSPRSGDLSVYWYQQSLDQGLQFLIQYYNGEERAKGNILERFSAQQFPDLHSELNLSSLELGDSALYFCASSLFGGGTEAFFGQGTRLTVV.

The V and J genes are TRBV27 and TRBJ2-3, with a tentative D call TRBD1 (5 bases). V lost 5 bases, J lost 0 bases, and 15 bases lay in between. The CDR3 is 16 amino acids. Germline V CDR1 and CDR2: MNHEY, SMNVEV (reference sequence). In DNA, the CDR3 is TGTGCCAGCAGTAGAACGGACACCTCTAGCACAGATACGCAGTATTTT. Translation: CASSRTDTSSTDTQYF.

This rearrangement joins TRBV11-3 to TRBJ2-1, with 7 bases fitting TRBD2. Unmatched junction bases numbered 10, after V lost 0 bases and J lost 5 bases. Germline loops: CDR1 SGHNT, CDR2 YENEEA. The CDR3 has 17 amino acids. The CDR3 DNA follows: TGTGCCAGCAGCTTAGATAAAGGGGAGGGCAAGGACAATGAGCAGTTCTTC. Residues: CASSLDKGEGKDNEQFF. Combining the CDR3 with reference TRBV11-3 and TRBJ2-1 gives the whole variable domain EAGVVQSPRYKIIEKKQPVAFWCNPISGHNTLYWYLQNLGQGPELLIRYENEEAVDDSQLPKDRFSAERLKGVDSTLKIQPAELGDSAVYLCASSLDKGEGKDNEQFFGPGTRLTVL.

The chain carries TRBV28 and TRBJ2-3; D is possibly TRBD1 (6 bases). Trimming removed 5 bases at V and 7 bases at J, with 16 bases between. CDR1 is MDHEN and CDR2 is SYDVKM in the germline V gene. The CDR3 spans 14 residues. The DNA for the CDR3 is TGTGCCAGCAGTCTGTTATTCAGGGGTAATACGCAGTATTTT. The encoded protein is CASSLLFRGNTQYF. Complete variable domain (other parts from reference TRBV28 and TRBJ2-3): DVKVTQSSRYLVKRTGEKVFLECVQDMDHENMFWYRQDPGLGLRLIYFSYDVKMKEKGDIPEGYSVSREKKERFSLILESASTNQTSMYLCASSLLFRGNTQYFGPGTRLTVL.

V gene TRBV18 combines with J gene TRBJ1-2; D not resolved. The germline V and J ends were trimmed by 3 bases and 6 bases, with 11 bases remaining between them. The CDR3 has 13 amino acids. Per the germline V gene, CDR1 is KGHSH and CDR2 is LQKENI. The CDR3 here is CASSPGMEHGYTF. CDR3 in DNA: TGTGCCAGCTCACCCGGGATGGAGCATGGCTACACCTTC.

This chain connects TRBV7-9 to TRBJ1-1; D gene unclear. The CDR3 length is 17 residues. Trimming pared 2 bases from V and 0 bases from J, leaving 16 bases between. Germline CDR1 reads SEHNR; CDR2 reads FQNEAQ (reference sequence). CDR3 bases: TGTGCCAGCAGCTTACGGGCCCGGGAGGCGATGAACACTGAAGCTTTCTTT. As protein: CASSLRAREAMNTEAFF.

The gene calls are TRBV6-5 and TRBJ2-7; weak D call: TRBD1 (5 bases). Germline V gene data show CDR1 as MNHEY and CDR2 as SVGAGI. Trimming cost V 4 bases and J 0 bases, with 16 bases left between them. CDR3 size: 16 residues. The CDR3 loop reads CASSLSPTALSYEQYF. CDR3 coding DNA: TGTGCCAGCAGTTTATCCCCGACAGCCCTCTCCTACGAGCAGTACTTC.

This clone was recorded a few times. J is TRBJ2-3 and V is TRBV10-2; D is possibly TRBD2 (6 bases). The CDR3 sequence is 16 residues long. Germline V lookup: CDR1 WSHSY, CDR2 SAAADI. V lost 2 bases and J 2 bases, leaving 14 bases between the germline ends. The CDR3 sequence: CASSEIWGGPTDTQYF. The CDR3 region has the DNA TGCGCCAGCAGTGAGATCTGGGGAGGTCCCACAGATACGCAGTATTTT.

V gene TRBV11-1 combines with J gene TRBJ1-4; tentatively, D is TRBD1 (6 bases). V was trimmed by 1 base and J by 6 bases, leaving 12 bases between them. The CDR3 is 15 residues long. Germline V gives CDR1 SGHAT, CDR2 FQDESV (reference sequence). CDR3 DNA sequence: TGTGCCAGCAGCTTAGGACAGGCAAAAGATGAAAAACTGTTTTTT. This translates into CASSLGQAKDEKLFF.

This chain connects TRBV5-1 to TRBJ2-1; 8 positions match TRBD2. Trimming removed 1 base from V and 5 bases from J; junction bases left unmatched: 2. The CDR3 totals 14 residues. Germline V gene data show CDR1 as SGHRS and CDR2 as YFSETQ. The CDR3 bases are TGCGCCAGCAGCTTGACTAGCGGTCACAATGAGCAGTTCTTC. Its protein is CASSLTSGHNEQFF.

This clone has only a few counts. This chain joins TRBV5-1 and TRBJ1-2; D remains ambiguous. The germline gives CDR1 SGHRS, CDR2 YFSETQ. Trimming pared 5 bases from V and 4 bases from J, leaving 21 bases between. The CDR3 is made up of 16 amino acids. The CDR3: CASREVREDYVYGYTF. The CDR3 coding sequence is TGCGCCAGCAGGGAGGTAAGGGAAGATTACGTCTATGGCTACACCTTC. Full variable domain (outside the CDR3, taken from reference TRBV5-1 and TRBJ1-2): KAGVTQTPRYLIKTRGQQVTLSCSPISGHRSVSWYQQTPGQGLQFLFEYFSETQRNKGNFPGRFSGRQFSNSRSEMNVSTLELGDSALYLCASREVREDYVYGYTFGSGTRLTVV.

The J gene is TRBJ1-2, the V gene TRBV6-5; 9 bases match TRBD1. CDR1 is MNHEY and CDR2 is SVGAGI in the germline V gene. The V segment lost 2 bases and the J segment 6 bases; nucleotides outside the gene matches: 10. The CDR3 consists of 16 residues. The CDR3 reads CASSYKGGRDRDGYTF. The CDR3 bases are TGTGCCAGCAGTTACAAAGGGGGAAGGGACAGGGATGGCTACACCTTC.

This chain uses TRBV10-3 with TRBJ2-2, with a tentative D call TRBD2 (7 bases). The CDR3 contains 15 residues. V lost 0 bases to trimming and J lost 6 bases, with 11 bases between them. CDR1 and CDR2 from the germline V gene are ENHRY and SYGVKD. CDR3 sequence (DNA): TGTGCCATCAGTGAGTCGGGGGGGCGTGCCGGGGAGCTGTTTTTT. This gives the protein CAISESGGRAGELFF.

The rearrangement joins TRBV29-1 to TRBJ2-7; D possibly corresponds to TRBD1 (7 bases). The V and J ends lost 6 bases and 2 bases respectively, with 14 bases between them. Germline V gene data show CDR1 as SQVTM and CDR2 as ANQGSEA. There are 13 residues in the CDR3. The CDR3 region is CSVRAGQTYEQYF. The CDR3 DNA is TGCAGCGTCCGGGCGGGACAGACCTACGAGCAGTACTTC.

The chain recombines TRBV27 with TRBJ1-1; 11 bases fit TRBD1. Trimming at V came to 0 bases and at J to 4 bases, leaving 7 bases not matched to a gene. This CDR3 is built from 17 residues. Germline V gives CDR1 MNHEY, CDR2 SMNVEV (reference sequence). CDR3 sequence (DNA): TGTGCCAGCAGTTTATCGAGGACAGGGGGCTTTGGCACTGAAGCTTTCTTT. It is translated as CASSLSRTGGFGTEAFF.

The genes are TRBV14 and TRBJ1-3, with a weak D call TRBD1 (6 bases). Germline CDR1 SGHDN, CDR2 FVKESK. Trimming took 4 bases from V and 0 from J, leaving 16 bases between them. There are 17 residues in the CDR3. CDR3 nucleotides: TGTGCCAGCAGCCCCAGGGGAACCGAGAGCTCTGGAAACACCATATATTTT. Translating gives CASSPRGTESSGNTIYF. Complete variable domain (other parts from reference TRBV14 and TRBJ1-3): EAGVTQFPSHSVIEKGQTVTLRCDPISGHDNLYWYRRVMGKEIKFLLHFVKESKQDESGMPNNRFLAERTGGTYSTLKVQPAELEDSGVYFCASSPRGTESSGNTIYFGEGSWLTVV.

This clone turned up a few times. The chain joins TRBV14 to TRBJ2-1, with D unclear. The CDR3 spans 14 residues. Germline V gives CDR1 SGHDN, CDR2 FVKESK. V was cut by 0 bases and J by 10 bases, with 13 bases left in between. CDR3 bases: TGTGCCAGCAGCCAAGATCATAAAGAGGCAGAGCAGTTCTTC. Protein product: CASSQDHKEAEQFF.